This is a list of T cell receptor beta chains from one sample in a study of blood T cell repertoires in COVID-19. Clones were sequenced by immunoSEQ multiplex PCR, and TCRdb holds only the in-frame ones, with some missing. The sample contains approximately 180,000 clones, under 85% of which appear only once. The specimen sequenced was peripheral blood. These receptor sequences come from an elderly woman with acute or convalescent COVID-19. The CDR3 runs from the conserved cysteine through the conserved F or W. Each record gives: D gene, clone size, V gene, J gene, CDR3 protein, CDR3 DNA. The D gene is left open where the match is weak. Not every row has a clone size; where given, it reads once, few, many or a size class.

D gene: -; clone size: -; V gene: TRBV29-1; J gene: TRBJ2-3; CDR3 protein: CSVGSPRDTQYF; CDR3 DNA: TGCAGCGTTGGCTCCCCCCGGGATACGCAGTATTTT
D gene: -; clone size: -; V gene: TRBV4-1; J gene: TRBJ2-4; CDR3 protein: CASSQLYRADLAKNIQYF; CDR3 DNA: TGCGCCAGCAGCCAACTTTACAGGGCCGACCTAGCCAAAAACATTCAGTACTTC
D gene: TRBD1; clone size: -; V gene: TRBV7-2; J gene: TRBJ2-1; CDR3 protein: CASSWGQGAGNEQFF; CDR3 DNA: TGTGCCAGCAGCTGGGGACAGGGGGCTGGGAATGAGCAGTTCTTC
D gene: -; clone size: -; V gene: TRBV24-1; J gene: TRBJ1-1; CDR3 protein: CATKSSGYTEAFF; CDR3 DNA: TGTGCCACCAAATCGTCAGGGTACACTGAAGCTTTCTTT
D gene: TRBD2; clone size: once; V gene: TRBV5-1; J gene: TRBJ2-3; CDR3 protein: CASSLGRALAERTDTQYF; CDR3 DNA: TGCGCCAGCAGCTTAGGGAGGGCTCTAGCGGAGCGCACAGATACGCAGTATTTT
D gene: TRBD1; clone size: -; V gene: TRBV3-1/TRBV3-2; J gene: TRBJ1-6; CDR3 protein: CASSPRQGPRDNSPLHF; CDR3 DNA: TGTGCCAGCAGCCCTAGACAGGGCCCAAGGGATAATTCACCCCTCCACTTT
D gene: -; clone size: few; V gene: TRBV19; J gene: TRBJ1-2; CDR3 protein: CATGDLGVYGYTF; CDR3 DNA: TGTGCCACGGGGGATTTAGGGGTTTATGGCTACACCTTC
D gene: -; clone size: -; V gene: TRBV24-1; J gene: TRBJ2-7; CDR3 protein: CATSRGSYEQYF; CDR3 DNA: TGTGCCACCTCTCGGGGGTCCTACGAGCAGTACTTC
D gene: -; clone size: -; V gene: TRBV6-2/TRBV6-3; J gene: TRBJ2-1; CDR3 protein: CASSLQGGRNEQFF; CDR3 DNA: TGTGCCAGCAGCTTACAGGGAGGGCGGAATGAGCAGTTCTTC
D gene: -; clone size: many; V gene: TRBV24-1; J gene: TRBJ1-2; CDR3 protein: CATSSQGYGYTF; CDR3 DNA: TGTGCCACCAGCTCCCAGGGCTATGGCTACACCTTC
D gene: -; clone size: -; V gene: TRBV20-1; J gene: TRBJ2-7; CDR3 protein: CSASSGHEQYF; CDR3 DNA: TGCAGTGCTAGTTCAGGGCACGAGCAGTACTTC
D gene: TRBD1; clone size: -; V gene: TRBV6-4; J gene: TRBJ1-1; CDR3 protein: CASRRDRGNGYTEAFF; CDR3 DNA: TGTGCCAGCAGGAGGGACAGGGGTAACGGGTACACTGAAGCTTTCTTT
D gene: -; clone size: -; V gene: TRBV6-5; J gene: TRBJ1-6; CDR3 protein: CASSPLLSGNSPLHF; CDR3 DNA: TGTGCCAGCAGTCCCCTGCTGTCGGGTAATTCACCCCTCCACTTT
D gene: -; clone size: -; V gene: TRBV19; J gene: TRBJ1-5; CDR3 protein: CASSPGVRQPQHF; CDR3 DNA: TGTGCCAGTTCCCCCGGGGTCAGACAGCCCCAGCATTTT
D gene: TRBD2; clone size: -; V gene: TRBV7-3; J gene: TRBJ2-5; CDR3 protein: CASSSNGGRKETQYF; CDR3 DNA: TGTGCCAGCAGCTCAAACGGGGGGAGGAAAGAGACCCAGTACTTC
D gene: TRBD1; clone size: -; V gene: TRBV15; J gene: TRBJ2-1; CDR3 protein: CATSRDRGQEYNEQFF; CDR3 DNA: TGTGCCACCAGCAGAGATCGGGGACAGGAATACAATGAGCAGTTCTTC